Sequencing of this TCR beta chain was carried out in a study of radiotherapy plus CTLA-4 blockade in lung cancer. Background on the study: 15% to 20% of enrolled patients responded objectively, and approximately 30% had disease control.

The germline V gene encodes CDR1 MNHEY and CDR2 SVGAGI. The CDR3 totals 13 residues. The V gene end was trimmed by 6 bases and the J gene end by 8 bases; junction bases not matched to a gene: 6. Details on this clone: Its antigen is currently unknown.

The data were produced by immunoSEQ multiplex PCR, yet TCRdb's version contains in-frame clones alone and is incomplete. The sample has 50,000 to 65,000 clones; roughly four fifths are singletons. Notes on the study in general: Dynamics of early blood T cell clones, together with interferon-beta, were reportedly the best predictors of response. Once radiotherapy plus ipilimumab had been given, TCR clones derived from tumor expanded in blood.

It was focal radiation plus CTLA-4 blockade with ipilimumab that patients with chemo-refractory metastatic non-small-cell lung cancer received. The receptor's source is a human donor with non-small cell lung cancer whose response to radiotherapy plus ipilimumab could not be evaluated. V usage is TRBV6-5 and J usage is TRBJ1-2, with 10 bases fitting TRBD1. The sequences come from peripheral blood, collected from a patient treated with radiotherapy plus ipilimumab. The CDR3 protein is CASRRQGAGGYTF. CDR3 sequence (DNA): TGTGCCAGCAGGCGACAGGGGGCGGGGGGCTACACCTTC.